The clone carrying this T cell receptor (beta chain) was recorded at least ten times. What it binds is unknown. The method was immunoSEQ multiplex PCR; TCRdb's version includes in-frame clones alone and lacks a portion of them. The sample yields roughly 1 million clones, around 75% seen once. Trimming pared 2 bases from V and 0 bases from J, leaving 10 bases between. CDR3 size: 15 residues. Germline CDR1 MNHNS, CDR2 SASEGT. This sample is part of a study of shared clonotypes between healthy human individuals. Across the study: Plates per donor: three CD4 naive, three CD4 memory, two CD8 naive, one CD8 memory.

Findings of the study overall: The authors sampled blood alone, and tissue repertoires likely differ. Clonotype sharing across a few donors was observed for approximately 5% of naive CD4 clonotypes.

The chain links TRBV6-1 to TRBJ2-5; no reliable D call. The TCR was taken from a young man in good health. Sequencing was done on a sample of memory CD4+ T cells sorted from blood. Noted subset: CD45RA-negative fraction. The CDR3 protein is CASSENTKYQETQYF. The CDR3 DNA reads TGTGCCAGCAGTGAAAACACCAAGTACCAAGAGACCCAGTACTTC.